The next 31 T cell receptor beta chains were all read from a single sample in a study of cytomegalovirus exposure and HLA in healthy donors. PCR involved 60 Vbeta and 13 Jbeta primers. Libraries were prepared by immunoSEQ multiplex PCR; TCRdb keeps only in-frame clonotypes and omits some of them. The sample consists of 150,000 or so clones, over 70% of them appearing once. Sequencing was carried out using PBMCs. Receptors originate from a woman aged 50 to 65 in good health and CMV-seropositive.

The chain recombines TRBV30 with TRBJ1-5; no clear D. This CDR3 has 14 amino acids. From germline, CDR1 is GTSNPN and CDR2 SVGIG (reference sequence). Trimming removed 2 bases at V and 3 bases at J, with 11 bases between. The CDR3 sequence is CAWSSTTVNQPQHF. In DNA, the CDR3 is TGTGCCTGGAGTTCCACCACTGTCAATCAGCCCCAGCATTTT.

The chain uses TRBV5-6 and TRBJ2-7; tentative D call: TRBD1 (5 bases). The V end lost 4 bases, the J end lost 12 bases, and 26 bases lay between the germline ends. In germline, CDR1 is SGHDT, CDR2 YYEEEE. This CDR3 comprises 15 residues. The CDR3 coding sequence is TGTGCCAGCAGCCCCACCTTCTCGGCAGGGCCCTGGCGGTACTTC. Translating it yields CASSPTFSAGPWRYF.

In nucleotides, the CDR3 is TGTGCCTGGAGGAGGGAAGAGAACACTGAAGCTTTCTTT. Encoded protein: CAWRREENTEAFF. This chain uses TRBV30 with TRBJ1-1; no reliable D call. This CDR3 is built from 13 residues. Trimming took 3 bases from V and 1 from J, leaving 9 bases between them. The V gene's germline CDR1 is GTSNPN and CDR2 SVGIG (reference sequence). The variable domain in full, completed from reference TRBV30 and TRBJ1-1, reads SQTIHQWPATLVQPVGSPLSLECTVEGTSNPNLYWYRQAAGRGLQLLFYSVGIGQISSEVPQNLSASRPQDRQFILSSKKLLLSDSGFYLCAWRREENTEAFFGQGTRLTVV.

Here the CDR3 reads CASIPRTGDYEQYF. The CDR3 bases are TGTGCCAGCATACCCCGGACAGGAGACTACGAGCAGTACTTC. The chain joins TRBV2 to TRBJ2-7, with 7 bases aligning to TRBD1. Trimming removed 7 bases from V and 3 bases from J; junction bases left unmatched: 9. This CDR3 has 14 residues. Germline V gene sequence: CDR1 SNHLY, CDR2 FYNNEI.

The rearrangement links TRBV6-6 to TRBJ1-2, with D maybe TRBD1 (6 bases). V lost 6 bases and J lost 5, with 16 bases in between. The CDR3 is 14 amino acids. The germline V gene has CDR1 MNHNY and CDR2 SVGAGI (reference sequence). CDR3 coding DNA: TGTGCCAGCAGCCATCAACAGGGTCGGTATGGCTACACCTTC. Translation gives CASSHQQGRYGYTF.

V gene TRBV4-3 combines with J gene TRBJ1-1; D uncertain. Between the trimmed V and J ends, which lost 4 bases and 7 bases, there was a span of 13 bases. CDR1 is LGHNA and CDR2 is YSLEER in the germline V gene. The CDR3 is 13 residues long. This CDR3 is CASSPDSAREAFF. The CDR3 nucleotides are TGCGCCAGCAGCCCCGACTCAGCCCGTGAAGCTTTCTTT.

A single count supports this clone. This chain uses TRBV9 with TRBJ2-1; 8 bases are shared with TRBD2. V shed 7 bases and J 4 bases; nucleotides not matched to a gene: 4. There are 13 residues in the CDR3. The germline V gene has CDR1 SGDLS and CDR2 YYNGEE. For the CDR3, the DNA is TGTGCCAGCTCTATAGCGGGGTACAATGAGCAGTTCTTC. Protein product: CASSIAGYNEQFF.

The count of this clone is one. The chain couples TRBV6-5 to TRBJ1-3; a possible D gene is TRBD1 (5 bases). Trimming shortened V by 1 base and J by 0 bases, and 7 bases separated the two germline ends. The CDR3 sequence is 15 residues long. Germline lookup yields CDR1 MNHEY and CDR2 SVGAGI. DNA for the CDR3: TGTGCCAGCAGTTACTGGGGCCGCTCTGGAAACACCATATATTTT. Translating gives CASSYWGRSGNTIYF.

This chain joins TRBV27 and TRBJ2-7, with TRBD1 identical over 10 bases. The CDR3 consists of 17 residues. Germline loops: CDR1 MNHEY, CDR2 SMNVEV (reference sequence). V trimming: 6 bases; J trimming: 5 bases; junction bases outside the gene matches: 16. CDR3 sequence (DNA): TGTGCCAGCAGCCCTCTCCGGGACAGGGGCCGAGGGCACGAGCAGTACTTC. Amino acids: CASSPLRDRGRGHEQYF.

The chain carries TRBV4-3 and TRBJ2-7, with 10 bases identical to TRBD2. V dropped 1 base and J dropped 10; count of bases not matched to a gene: 4. Germline CDR1 LGHNA, CDR2 YSLEER. The CDR3 covers 13 residues. The CDR3 DNA reads as TGCGCCAGCAGCCAAGGTCCTAGCGGGGGACAGTACTTC. As protein: CASSQGPSGGQYF.

This clone came up a few times. This chain links TRBV6-6 with TRBJ1-4; no firm D call. This CDR3 region has 14 residues. Trimming left V 2 bases short and J 4 bases short, with 8 bases between. Looked up from germline, CDR1 is MNHNY and CDR2 is SVGAGI (reference sequence). CDR3 region: CASSYLGVNEKLFF. The DNA for the CDR3 is TGTGCCAGCAGTTACCTTGGAGTTAATGAAAAACTGTTTTTT.

J is TRBJ1-5 and V is TRBV5-1; D is ambiguous. The CDR3 has 14 amino acids. The V end lost 1 base, the J end lost 5 bases, and 10 bases lay between the germline ends. Germline V gene sequence: CDR1 SGHRS, CDR2 YFSETQ. The CDR3 coding sequence is TGCGCCAGCAGCTTGTGGGCCGGCGATCAGCCCCAGCATTTT. It codes for CASSLWAGDQPQHF.

The rearrangement uses TRBV7-3 and TRBJ2-7, with 9 bases aligning to TRBD2. Germline-derived CDR1 and CDR2 are SGHTA and FQGTGA. This CDR3 is built from 13 residues. J was trimmed by 7 bases and V by 2 bases; bases with no gene match: 3. The CDR3 loop reads CASSLVLAGEQYF. The CDR3 bases are TGTGCCAGCAGCTTAGTCCTAGCGGGAGAGCAGTACTTC.

The genes are TRBV9 and TRBJ2-3; D not resolved. The V gene's germline CDR1 is SGDLS and CDR2 YYNGEE. The CDR3 extends over 13 amino acids. With 1 base removed from V and 2 bases from J, the gap between germline ends came to 5 bases. The CDR3 coding sequence is TGTGCCAGCAGCGTAAGCGACACAGATACGCAGTATTTT. It encodes CASSVSDTDTQYF.

J is TRBJ2-7 and V is TRBV2, with 8 bases aligning to TRBD1. The ends lost 6 bases at V and 2 bases at J; junction bases unmatched: 12. The CDR3 consists of 16 residues. The germline CDR1 and CDR2 sequences are SNHLY and FYNNEI. This CDR3 reads CASRTGQGQTTYEQYF. The CDR3 DNA reads as TGTGCCAGCAGGACCGGACAGGGACAGACCACCTACGAGCAGTACTTC.

V and J are TRBV9 and TRBJ2-7; the match to TRBD2 covers 7 bases. The V segment lost 4 bases and the J segment 4 bases; nucleotides outside the gene matches: 11. The CDR3 length is 15 residues. The germline V gene has CDR1 SGDLS and CDR2 YYNGEE. The CDR3 loop reads CASSPGPGGGYEQYF. Written as DNA, the CDR3 is TGTGCCAGCAGCCCCGGACCGGGCGGGGGATACGAGCAGTACTTC.

Comments on this clone: Other nucleotide sequences from this sample produce the same CDR3. V usage is TRBV7-9 and J usage is TRBJ1-2; D is unclear. V was pared by 1 base and J by 0 bases, with 6 bases between. CDR1 is SEHNR, CDR2 FQNEAQ, per germline (reference sequence). There are 14 residues in the CDR3. CDR3 protein: CASSLVVANYGYTF. DNA for the CDR3: TGTGCCAGCAGCTTAGTAGTAGCTAACTATGGCTACACCTTC.

CDR3: CASSLANSPLHF. The CDR3 DNA reads TGTGCCAGCAGTTTAGCGAATTCACCCCTCCACTTT. The rearrangement uses TRBV28 and TRBJ1-6; D ambiguous. V was cut by 2 bases and J by 7 bases, with 3 bases left in between. CDR1 MDHEN and CDR2 SYDVKM come from the germline V gene. The CDR3 spans 12 residues.

This chain connects TRBV5-1 to TRBJ2-3, with a weak D call TRBD2 (7 bases). The V and J ends lost 6 bases and 10 bases respectively, with 24 bases between them. Germline CDR1 and CDR2: SGHRS and YFSETQ. This CDR3 has 15 residues. The CDR3: CASTPGGGGPPAQYF. As DNA, the CDR3 is TGCGCCAGCACCCCGGGGGGCGGGGGCCCCCCGGCGCAGTATTTT.

V is TRBV18 and J is TRBJ1-5; no firm D call. From germline, CDR1 is KGHSH and CDR2 LQKENI. V was trimmed by 3 bases and J by 5 bases, leaving 8 bases between them. This CDR3 has 13 residues. The CDR3 DNA reads TGTGCCAGCTCACCGGCGGAATATCAGCCCCAGCATTTT. Amino acids: CASSPAEYQPQHF. The full variable domain, rest sourced from reference TRBV18 and TRBJ1-5, is NAGVMQNPRHLVRRRGQEARLRCSPMKGHSHVYWYRQLPEEGLKFMVYLQKENIIDESGMPKERFSAEFPKEGPSILRIQQVVRGDSAAYFCASSPAEYQPQHFGDGTRLSIL.

Note on this clone: The CDR3 end shows no conserved phenylalanine or tryptophan, and so a read error is likely. The CDR3 nucleotides read TGTGCCGCCGGGGCAGGGGGCTACTATGGCTACACCCTC. Translated: CAAGAGGYYGYTL. The chain links TRBV11-2 to TRBJ1-2; 8 bases align to TRBD1. Trimming removed 11 bases from V and 3 bases from J; junction bases left unmatched: 8. This CDR3 spans 13 amino acids. CDR1 and CDR2 (germline): SGHAT, FQNNGV.

The gene calls are TRBV2 and TRBJ1-4; D may be TRBD1 (5 bases). V was clipped by 0 bases and J by 7 bases, with 9 bases between them. The CDR3 has 14 residues. CDR1 is SNHLY, CDR2 FYNNEI, per germline. In DNA, the CDR3 is TGTGCCAGCAGTGAAGCGCTCGGGGGTGAAAAACTGTTTTTT. Translated, it gives CASSEALGGEKLFF.

The J gene is TRBJ2-3, the V gene TRBV4-3, with a tentative D call TRBD2 (6 bases). The CDR3 sequence is 17 residues long. CDR1 LGHNA and CDR2 YSLEER come from the germline V gene. V lost 0 bases, J lost 2 bases, and 15 bases lay in between. The CDR3 loop reads CASSQDIAGPLTDTQYF. The CDR3 nucleotides are TGCGCCAGCAGCCAAGATATCGCGGGACCTCTCACAGATACGCAGTATTTT.

This chain connects TRBV19 to TRBJ1-5, with D perhaps TRBD1 (5 bases). CDR1 is LNHDA, CDR2 SQIVND, per germline (reference sequence). This CDR3 spans 14 amino acids. Trimming cost V 5 bases and J 9 bases, with 17 bases left between them. The CDR3 loop is CASSLPGADGPQHF. The CDR3 DNA reads TGTGCCAGTAGTCTCCCTGGGGCCGATGGGCCCCAGCATTTT.

This clone occurred once. V and J are TRBV18 and TRBJ2-5, with 8 bases aligning to TRBD1. TRBJ2-7 matches the DNA end more closely, so the J call is doubtful. CDR1 is KGHSH and CDR2 is LQKENI in the germline V gene. The CDR3 loop spans 14 amino acids. CDR3 region: CASSPGQGGHEQYF. As DNA, the CDR3 is TGTGCCAGCTCACCCGGACAGGGCGGCCACGAGCAGTACTTC.

This clone was observed a handful of times. V is TRBV29-1 and J is TRBJ1-2; possibly TRBD1 for D (6 bases). Germline V lookup: CDR1 SQVTM, CDR2 ANQGSEA. The CDR3 loop spans 12 amino acids. V lost 5 bases and J lost 4, with 11 bases in between. In DNA, the CDR3 is TGCAGCGTTAAAGGGGACACCTATGGCTACACCTTC. The encoded protein is CSVKGDTYGYTF.

This chain uses TRBV27 with TRBJ2-4; tentatively, D is TRBD1 (5 bases). CDR1 and CDR2 (germline): MNHEY, SMNVEV (reference sequence). Trimming pared 4 bases from V and 3 bases from J, leaving 10 bases between. The CDR3 contains 14 residues. The CDR3 DNA reads TGTGCCAGCAGTTCCGACAGTCTCAAAAACATTCAGTACTTC. Protein: CASSSDSLKNIQYF.

The chain has TRBV11-2 and TRBJ2-3; D unclear. V shed 4 bases and J shed 10 bases, with 12 bases lying between them. The CDR3 runs to 12 residues. Germline-derived CDR1 and CDR2 are SGHAT and FQNNGV. The CDR3 reads CASSWLEDSQYF. In DNA, the CDR3 is TGTGCCAGCAGCTGGCTTGAGGATTCGCAGTATTTT. The full variable domain, rest sourced from reference TRBV11-2 and TRBJ2-3, is EAGVAQSPRYKIIEKRQSVAFWCNPISGHATLYWYQQILGQGPKLLIQFQNNGVVDDSQLPKDRFSAERLKGVDSTLKIQPAKLEDSAVYLCASSWLEDSQYFGPGTRLTVL.

V and J are TRBV5-8 and TRBJ2-2, with 7 positions matching TRBD2. J lost 1 base, V lost 3 bases, and 12 bases had no gene match. This CDR3 has 18 amino acids. The V gene's germline CDR1 is SGHTS and CDR2 YDEGEE. CDR3 DNA sequence: TGTGCCAGCAGCTACCAATTCCGAACGGGAGGGAACACCGGGGAGCTGTTTTTT. It specifies CASSYQFRTGGNTGELFF.

Concerning this clone itself: Additional DNA sequences in this sample encode the identical CDR3. This chain joins TRBV9 and TRBJ2-5; the D gene is possibly TRBD1 (6 bases). Germline-derived CDR1 and CDR2 are SGDLS and YYNGEE. The ends were cut back, 4 bases at V and 0 bases at J, with 10 bases in the middle. The length of the CDR3 is 14 residues. The CDR3 loop is CASSFRDNQETQYF. The CDR3 DNA reads TGTGCCAGCAGCTTCCGGGACAACCAAGAGACCCAGTACTTC.

This sequence joins TRBV5-1 and TRBJ2-5, with 9 bases aligning to TRBD2. Germline CDR1 is SGHRS and CDR2 is YFSETQ. After removal of 2 bases from V and 1 base from J, the junction contained 3 bases not matched to a gene. This CDR3 contains 15 residues. This CDR3 reads CASSLRTSAQETQYF. CDR3 nucleotides: TGCGCCAGCAGCTTAAGGACTAGCGCCCAAGAGACCCAGTACTTC.